This entry features one T cell receptor (beta chain) sequence. What this receptor recognizes is not known. Per-base quality was not reported, and no clone a single base away is much larger than it. Library construction relied on PCR. TCRdb shows the sequencer as Illumina HiSeq 2500. Unique molecular identifiers were incorporated into TCR beta cDNA libraries to reduce PCR and sequencing biases. Some 500,000 cDNA molecules were obtained per 1 to 10 million input T cells, so each molecule approximated one T cell. The patient libraries were prepared and sequenced with the same protocol used for the earlier healthy control dataset. Samples belonging to the same batch were prepared together, multiplexed and sequenced on a shared HiSeq lane. The original pipeline was this. Raw barcoded reads were processed with MIGEC, discarding single-read molecular identifier groups before consensus assembly and CDR3 extraction. Clonotype tables were post-analysed with VDJtools, normalizing diversity by down-sampling all datasets to the smallest sample size. Repertoire overlap clustering matched CDR3 amino acid but not nucleotide sequences to correct batch-related cross-sample contamination. Clones were called with MiXCR by TCRdb after fastp trimmed the public reads at Q25, and only in-frame beta chains were retained. Duplicate CDR3 protein sequences are folded into a single record with the most common DNA and genes. In this record, the V and J calls reflect TCRdb's handling and not the investigators' own analysis. This sample gives fewer than 700,000 distinct CDR3 sequences in total; about 44% of them show up just once. The ten largest make up more than 1.5% of the sample.

TCR beta repertoires were profiled from peripheral blood of under 15 young patients with multiple sclerosis to demonstrate the VDJtools post-analysis software. The patients with multiple sclerosis were children and adolescents between roughly 6 and 17 years of age. The source of the sample is a study of post-analysis software for immune sequencing data (dated by TCRdb to between 2014 and 2016). General notes on the study: Disease courses on record covered relapsing-remitting, secondary progressive and progressive-relapsing multiple sclerosis, though some patients had no subtype annotation. The patient repertoires were compared against 10 to 12 previously published healthy control repertoires obtained from donors aged roughly 6 to 25 years. A subset of samples was prepared in parallel using single-end sample barcoding, then pooled and co-amplified after Illumina adapter ligation. General conclusions and limits of the study: Significantly higher frequencies in patients than in controls were found for several TRBV segments, including TRBV5-6, TRBV5-1 and TRBV20-1. The control group was slightly older than the multiple sclerosis patient group. Strong co-clustering of samples prepared in the same batch was shown by direct clustering with F measure, prompting a batch-effect correction. Normalized Chao1 diversity was significantly lower in multiple sclerosis patients than controls, suggesting substantial peripheral T-cell clonal expansion.

V lost 6 bases and J lost 8 bases; the stretch between them is 19 bases long. Its CDR3 holds 15 amino acids, cysteine through phenylalanine. Of the read, only the CDR3 DNA is kept; its 45 bases are in frame from base 1. This clonotype was obtained from a girl aged 10 to 17 with multiple sclerosis. The V gene is TRBV12-3 or TRBV12-4 and the J gene is TRBJ1-4; TRBD1 is possibly the D segment (5 matching bases). Sequenced: blood. The encoded CDR3 is CASSQGPSTREKLFF. The sequenced DNA is TGTGCCAGCAGCCAGGGCCCTTCTACCCGGGAAAAACTGTTTTTT.